This paragraph reports one T cell receptor (beta chain). Sample-barcoded 5' priming and a J-beta primer mix drove a second PCR of roughly 6 to 12 cycles. Each cDNA molecule was tagged by a template-switch adaptor with 12 random nucleotides. TCRdb fed the 5' RACE reads into MiXCR, producing one record per CDR3 protein. Altogether 1,100,000 or so distinct CDR3 sequences are present, roughly 45% being singletons, with the ten largest covering 18%. The sample originates from a study of blood T cells in healthy people across ages. Whole-study context: Using template switching, researchers captured about one barcoded beta molecule for each two T cells.

The CDR3 has 17 amino acids. After removal of 5 bases from V and 1 base from J, the junction contained 11 bases not matched to a gene. Germline values: CDR1 SGHTA, CDR2 FQGTGA. This TCR was sampled from a woman aged 55-75 years in good health. The chain uses TRBV7-3 and TRBJ2-3, with 8 bases that match TRBD2. The sequenced sample consisted of blood. CDR3 sequence reads: CASSPSRAGGRTDTQYF. CDR3 nucleotide sequence: TGTGCCAGCAGCCCTTCCCGGGCGGGAGGCCGCACAGATACGCAGTATTTT.